Listed below are T cell receptor beta chains from one sample, sequenced in a study of T cell responses to AZD1222 COVID-19 vaccine. Clones were read by immunoSEQ multiplex PCR, and TCRdb kept only the in-frame ones, dropping some. This sample has approximately 150,000 clones, with roughly 90% found just once. The material sequenced was peripheral blood, taken 28 days after the second dose of the MenACWY control vaccine. These receptor sequences come from an adult who received the MenACWY meningococcal vaccine as a control. CDR3s leave out the opening cysteine and the closing phenylalanine or tryptophan. The order of the fields is CDR3 protein, clone size, V gene. Only some rows state a clone size, as once, few, many or a class for expanded clones.

CDR3: ASSLVPGQMNEKLF
size: NA
V: TRBV5-1

CDR3: ASSSSEGTYGYT
size: NA
V: TRBV13

CDR3: ASSMGTGEFGGQPQH
size: NA
V: TRBV19

CDR3: ASSTGRSDYGYT
size: NA
V: TRBV19

CDR3: ASSLSQGGSPLH
size: few
V: TRBV5-1

CDR3: ASSRGRSYSYEQY
size: NA
V: TRBV3-1/TRBV3-2

CDR3: ASSKAGSAETGRRSYGYT
size: NA
V: TRBV21-1

CDR3: ASSRRGLRNEQF
size: NA
V: TRBV6-5

CDR3: ASSFPGLQGSGYT
size: NA
V: TRBV7-2

CDR3: ASSRQTNTEAF
size: NA
V: TRBV7-6

CDR3: ASSEARVAGGYGYT
size: once
V: TRBV6-1

CDR3: ASRPGTLNTGELF
size: NA
V: TRBV2

CDR3: SALGGEQY
size: NA
V: TRBV20-1

CDR3: ASSWREGIDTQY
size: NA
V: TRBV11-2

CDR3: ASSLSGHYSPLH
size: NA
V: TRBV28

CDR3: ASSGWAANTGELF
size: NA
V: TRBV19

CDR3: AWSGGTSVATQY
size: NA
V: TRBV30

CDR3: ASTLGGQGRGYGYT
size: NA
V: TRBV6-6

CDR3: ASRRTGAGELF
size: once
V: TRBV6-4

CDR3: ASRPGPVDQLF
size: NA
V: TRBV12-3/TRBV12-4

CDR3: AWSVGTGPADTQY
size: NA
V: TRBV30

CDR3: ASSPLSNRETQY
size: NA
V: TRBV7-9

CDR3: AWSTGKSGEAF
size: NA
V: TRBV30

CDR3: ASSLGLSNTGELF
size: NA
V: TRBV7-3

CDR3: ASSFEGGGTGELF
size: NA
V: TRBV7-6

CDR3: ASSDPGRGGYT
size: NA
V: TRBV6-1

CDR3: ASGAGTDTQY
size: NA
V: TRBV12-5

CDR3: ASSTSAETQY
size: NA
V: TRBV19

CDR3: ASCLTGNYGYT
size: NA
V: TRBV5-1

CDR3: ATHSTGNTEAF
size: once
V: TRBV2

CDR3: ASSVVPGTYEQY
size: NA
V: TRBV9

CDR3: ASNKEANTEAF
size: NA
V: TRBV2

CDR3: ASSIGYGYT
size: NA
V: TRBV19

CDR3: ASSERDNYGYT
size: few
V: TRBV6-1

CDR3: ASNKEGRGSRGPQH
size: NA
V: TRBV19

CDR3: ASSLGGQGAYNGYT
size: few
V: TRBV7-2

CDR3: ASQIAGGTEAF
size: few
V: TRBV27

CDR3: ASSFGDTQY
size: NA
V: TRBV12-3/TRBV12-4

CDR3: SVVGLAGDEQY
size: once
V: TRBV29-1

CDR3: ASGYKNTGELF
size: NA
V: TRBV7-9

CDR3: ASSPLGQGYEQY
size: NA
V: TRBV27